These 19 T cell receptor beta chains originate from one sample sequenced in a study of shared clonotypes between healthy human individuals. Only in-frame clones appear in the TCRdb table, and some are missing; sequencing was by immunoSEQ multiplex PCR. The sample contains approximately 940,000 clones, around 80% of which appear only once. Sequenced input: memory CD4+ T cells sorted from blood. Subset described: CD45RA-negative fraction. All receptors derive from a man aged 18-30 years in good health.

Comment on this clone: The germline gene is not matched at one end of the junction; a read error may be the cause. This chain joins TRBV7-9 and TRBJ2-5; 8 positions match TRBD2. There are 15 residues in the CDR3. From germline, CDR1 is SEHNR and CDR2 FQNEAQ (reference sequence). For the CDR3, the DNA is TGTGCGAGCAGGCCGGGAGGGGACTTCCAAGAGACCCAGTACTTC. Translating gives CASRPGGDFQETQYF.

Points on this clone: This CDR3 is also generated by other DNA sequences in the sample. The V gene is TRBV10-2, the J gene TRBJ2-5; unclear D gene. The V end lost 0 bases, the J end lost 5 bases, and 1 base lay between the germline ends. Germline CDR1 WSHSY, CDR2 SAAADI. The CDR3 covers 11 residues. CDR3 nucleotides: TGCGCCAGCAGTGAGTCTGAGACCCAGTACTTC. Amino acids: CASSESETQYF.

The chain links TRBV11-2 to TRBJ2-2; D tentatively fits TRBD1 or TRBD2 (5 bases each). The V end was cut by 6 bases, the J end by 1 base, with 12 bases between. CDR3 size: 15 residues. Germline CDR1 is SGHAT and CDR2 is FQNNGV. CDR3 sequence: CASRTGTWNTGELFF. As DNA, the CDR3 is TGTGCCAGCAGGACCGGGACGTGGAACACCGGGGAGCTGTTTTTT.

The chain uses TRBV6-6 and TRBJ2-7; perhaps TRBD2 as D (6 bases). Germline values: CDR1 MNHNY, CDR2 SVGAGI (reference sequence). The V end lost 0 bases, the J end lost 3 bases, and 9 bases lay between the germline ends. The CDR3 sequence is 14 residues long. Here the CDR3 DNA reads TGTGCCAGCAGTTACTCCGGGACTTTCTACGAGCAGTACTTC. Its translation is CASSYSGTFYEQYF.

The chain joins TRBV11-3 to TRBJ2-1; D unclear. Trimming took off 2 bases at V and 7 bases at J, with 9 bases between the two ends. Germline-derived CDR1 and CDR2 are SGHNT and YENEEA. The CDR3 contains 13 residues. As DNA, the CDR3 is TGTGCCAGCAGCTTACCTGCGGTTAATGAGCAGTTCTTC. It translates to CASSLPAVNEQFF.

Turning to this clone: This sample also contains other DNA sequences that code for the same CDR3. J is TRBJ1-5 and V is TRBV9; 8 nucleotides match TRBD1. There are 13 residues in the CDR3. The trim removed 5 bases at V and 4 bases at J, leaving 2 bases unmatched. The germline CDR1 and CDR2 sequences are SGDLS and YYNGEE. The DNA of the CDR3 is TGTGCCAGCAGTGGACAGGGTAATCAGCCCCAGCATTTT. Its translation is CASSGQGNQPQHF.

The chain uses TRBV5-4 and TRBJ1-2; D gene ambiguous. CDR1 SGHNT and CDR2 YYREEE come from the germline V gene (reference sequence). Trimming pared 4 bases from V and 3 bases from J, leaving 16 bases between. CDR3 size: 15 residues. The CDR3 coding sequence is TGTGCCAGCAGCCCGGCGGGGTCCGGGGACTATGGCTACACCTTC. Protein sequence: CASSPAGSGDYGYTF.

The gene calls are TRBV15 and TRBJ2-1; D is ambiguous. The germline CDR1 and CDR2 sequences are LNHNV and YYDKDF (reference sequence). This CDR3 comprises 13 residues. V lost 3 bases and J 10 bases, leaving 13 bases between the germline ends. The CDR3 spells CATSRALGWEQFF. The CDR3 DNA is TGTGCCACCAGCAGGGCCCTTGGTTGGGAGCAGTTCTTC.

This chain links TRBV27 with TRBJ1-5; D ambiguous. V lost 5 bases to trimming and J lost 6 bases, with 11 bases between them. Germline V lookup: CDR1 MNHEY, CDR2 SMNVEV (reference sequence). There are 13 residues in the CDR3. CDR3 nucleotides: TGTGCCAGCAGTCGGGGTTTGGGTCAGCCCCAGCATTTT. Translated, it gives CASSRGLGQPQHF.

V gene TRBV4-2 combines with J gene TRBJ1-2; D possibly corresponds to TRBD1 (5 bases). Germline CDR1 LGHNA, CDR2 YNFKEQ. Deletions cut 3 bases from V and 0 bases from J, with 11 bases between. The CDR3 is 15 residues long. The chain's CDR3 is CASSQAQDTNYGYTF. CDR3 DNA: TGTGCCAGCAGCCAGGCTCAGGACACTAACTATGGCTACACCTTC.

The genes are TRBV6-5 and TRBJ2-7; 9 bases fit TRBD1. V shed 6 bases, J shed 7 bases, and the junction held 13 bases outside the gene matches. This CDR3 is 15 amino acids long. The germline V gene encodes CDR1 MNHEY and CDR2 SVGAGI. In DNA form, the CDR3 reads TGTGCCAGCAGAGCTCCGGGACAGGGCAACGTGGAGCAGTACTTC. Amino acids: CASRAPGQGNVEQYF.

The rearrangement uses TRBV30 and TRBJ2-1; D not resolved. Trimming removed 1 base from V and 10 bases from J, with 8 bases in between. CDR1 is GTSNPN and CDR2 is SVGIG in the germline V gene (reference sequence). The CDR3 consists of 11 residues. CDR3 DNA: TGTGCCTGGAGTGGGGAATCGGAGCAGTTCTTC. It translates to CAWSGESEQFF.

The rearrangement joins TRBV5-4 to TRBJ2-6; D not certain. There are 13 residues in the CDR3. From germline, CDR1 is SGHNT and CDR2 YYREEE (reference sequence). The CDR3 is CAGQRIGANVLTF. Written as DNA, the CDR3 is TGTGCAGGGCAAAGGATCGGGGCCAACGTCCTGACTTTC.

J is TRBJ2-6 and V is TRBV28, with D perhaps TRBD1 or TRBD2 (5 bases each). The CDR3 spans 16 residues. Trimming removed 6 bases from V and 2 bases from J, with 14 bases in between. Germline loops: CDR1 MDHEN, CDR2 SYDVKM. In DNA, the CDR3 is TGTGCCAGCAGGACGGGACCTCGGGCTGGGGCCAACGTCCTGACTTTC. Its translation: CASRTGPRAGANVLTF. The full variable domain, its missing parts supplied by reference TRBV28 and TRBJ2-6, is DVKVTQSSRYLVKRTGEKVFLECVQDMDHENMFWYRQDPGLGLRLIYFSYDVKMKEKGDIPEGYSVSREKKERFSLILESASTNQTSMYLCASRTGPRAGANVLTFGAGSRLTVL.

This clone was seen only once. The chain recombines TRBV5-1 with TRBJ1-2; D remains unclear. The CDR3 is 16 residues long. V gave up 0 bases and J gave up 5 bases, with 17 bases separating them. CDR1 is SGHRS and CDR2 is YFSETQ in the germline V gene. CDR3 residues: CASSLAAGNAAYGYTF. The CDR3 DNA is TGCGCCAGCAGCTTGGCGGCGGGGAACGCGGCTTATGGCTACACCTTC.

The chain carries TRBV2 and TRBJ2-7; TRBD2 matches 8 bases. CDR1 and CDR2 (germline): SNHLY, FYNNEI. This CDR3 has 15 amino acids. The junction had 16 bases not matched to a gene; V was cut back by 8 bases and J by 7 bases. Written as DNA, the CDR3 is TGTGCCAGCCTAAGGTATGAGACTAGCGTAGGGGAGCAGTACTTC. It encodes CASLRYETSVGEQYF.

The chain combines TRBV28 with TRBJ1-5, with D possibly being TRBD1 (6 bases). The V end lost 4 bases, the J end lost 3 bases, and 13 bases lay between the germline ends. The CDR3 covers 15 residues. Germline V gives CDR1 MDHEN, CDR2 SYDVKM. For the CDR3, the DNA is TGTGCCAGCAGTTCCCTGGACAGCTACAATCAGCCCCAGCATTTT. It is translated as CASSSLDSYNQPQHF.

The J gene is TRBJ2-7, the V gene TRBV18; possible D gene TRBD1, 6 bases. Germline V gene lookup returns CDR1 KGHSH and CDR2 LQKENI. V lost 0 bases and J 2 bases, leaving 14 bases between the germline ends. This CDR3 contains 16 residues. CDR3 DNA sequence: TGTGCCAGCTCACCACCGAGGACAGCTCGACCCTACGAGCAGTACTTC. Amino acid sequence: CASSPPRTARPYEQYF.

V gene TRBV7-2 combines with J gene TRBJ2-2, with no clear D. The CDR3 is 13 residues long. V lost 3 bases and J 5 bases, leaving 7 bases between the germline ends. The germline gives CDR1 SGHTA, CDR2 FQGNSA. The CDR3 spells CASSFPSTGELFF. In DNA, the CDR3 is TGTGCCAGCAGCTTCCCAAGTACCGGGGAGCTGTTTTTT.